This T cell receptor (beta chain) was retrieved from a study of persistence of HIV-infected CD4 T cells. Looking at the study overall: Donors were ART-treated; their CMV- and Gag-responding CD4+ T cells were isolated.

V gave up 4 bases and J gave up 4 bases, with 13 bases separating them. CDR3 length equals 14 residues. Germline lookup yields CDR1 SGHTA and CDR2 FQGNSA. Study-level findings and limits: TCRbeta richness was lower in CMV- and Gag-responding cells than in anti-CD3/anti-CD28-responding cells.

The libraries were made with immunoSEQ version 4 in survey mode. The method was immunoSEQ multiplex PCR; TCRdb's version includes in-frame clones alone and lacks a portion of them. The sample has tens of thousands of clones; 82% are singletons. This clone is a singleton in its sample. Its cognate antigen is unknown. Cells were stimulated with CMV-infected fibroblast lysates at roughly 10 ug/mL. CD40L/CD69 double-negative CD45RO-high memory CD4+ T cells were collected. CD4+ T cell counts exceeded 400 cells/uL; CMV serology was positive. For about 20 hours, CD8-depleted PBMCs received anti-CD28/CD49d costimulation, a CD40-blocking antibody and enfuvirtide.

The sequence was collected from an adult woman with HIV who was CMV-seropositive. Sequencing was performed on CD4+ T cells sorted from PBMCs after approximately 19-hour stimulation, taken from a patient who received antiretroviral therapy. The V and J genes are TRBV7-2 and TRBJ1-2, with D maybe TRBD1 (6 bases). The CDR3 region is CASSSYGQLYGYTF. The CDR3, as DNA: TGTGCCAGCAGCTCATACGGACAGCTCTATGGCTACACCTTC.